The sequence of this T cell receptor (beta chain) was determined in a study of prognosis after radiotherapy for stage I lung cancer. At the level of the study: There were no patients who received concurrent therapy with stereotactic body radiotherapy.

Amplicons of TCR beta CDR3 were generated from genomic DNA by two-round multiplex PCR. Primers specific to each TRBV and TRBJ gene drove first-round PCR. Second-round PCR used universal primers. MiXCR, applied by TCRdb to the multiplex PCR reads, yields one record per CDR3 protein. The profile covers some 10,000 distinct CDR3 sequences, with around 40% appearing a single time and approximately 57% taken by the ten largest. CDR3 size: 15 residues. CDR1 is SGHRS and CDR2 is YFSETQ in the germline V gene. Overall study results and limits: In patients who developed distant metastases, Shannon entropy measured after stereotactic body radiation therapy was lower, and baseline Shannon entropy was not associated with metastases. Median unique TCR clones dropped from around 10,000 to 6,900 after stereotactic body radiation therapy.

Comments on this clonotype: The antigen is unknown. Germline is not matched at one junction end, which may reflect a read error.

Sequencing was performed on PBMCs, taken before or after stereotactic body radiation therapy (not recorded which). The chain uses TRBV5-1 and TRBJ2-5; either TRBD1 or TRBD2 may supply D (6 bases each). The clonotype was recovered from a donor older than 45 with non-small cell lung cancer. Here the CDR3 reads CARSLSTGRGETQYF. Here the CDR3 DNA reads TGCGCCAGAAGCTTGTCCACAGGGCGGGGAGAGACCCAGTACTTC.